Listed below are T cell receptor beta chains from one sample, sequenced in a study of long-term antiretroviral therapy in people with HIV. Libraries were prepared by immunoSEQ multiplex PCR; TCRdb keeps only in-frame clonotypes and omits some of them. The sample records tens of thousands of clones, about 88% being singletons. Sequencing used unsorted PBMCs, obtained around 5 years before starting antiretroviral therapy. The receptor set was obtained from a man aged 50 to 59 with HIV. Both conserved end residues are part of each CDR3.

v_call: TRBV11-2; cdr3_aa: CASSPTLLGTTRGRQFF
v_call: TRBV29-1; cdr3_aa: CSVAPRQTDTQYF
v_call: TRBV25-1; cdr3_aa: CASSVPSGANVLTF
v_call: TRBV7-3; cdr3_aa: CASSSQRGVYNEQFF
v_call: TRBV14; cdr3_aa: CASSPFSDRGSYEQYF
v_call: TRBV10-3; cdr3_aa: CAISESDRHGKREKLFF
v_call: TRBV6-1; cdr3_aa: CASSRGQTSGNTIYF
v_call: TRBV30; cdr3_aa: CAWIRGTGTVQNTIYF
v_call: TRBV5-1; cdr3_aa: CASFPLTSFGNEQFF
v_call: TRBV7-8; cdr3_aa: CASRSWANTGELFF
v_call: TRBV7-2; cdr3_aa: CASSFAGYTQETQYF
v_call: TRBV5-4; cdr3_aa: CASSSSGQSNTEAFF
v_call: TRBV7-2; cdr3_aa: CASSQAGEQFF
v_call: TRBV28; cdr3_aa: CASSLFGRGFTNYGYTF
v_call: TRBV7-8; cdr3_aa: CASIPGTGGRLRYLYGYTF
v_call: TRBV5-4; cdr3_aa: CASSLVGQQMGEQYF
v_call: TRBV5-8; cdr3_aa: CASRLGQDTQYF
v_call: TRBV7-8; cdr3_aa: CASSSQGAPGNTIYF
v_call: TRBV4-2; cdr3_aa: CASSLAGGNEQFF
v_call: TRBV5-6; cdr3_aa: CASSWTSIDTQYF
v_call: TRBV19; cdr3_aa: CASSIGFVVSGQPQHF
v_call: TRBV5-1; cdr3_aa: CASSLSSTDTQYF
v_call: TRBV30; cdr3_aa: CAWSDHPLNSPLHF
v_call: TRBV2; cdr3_aa: CASTVGGGYTF
v_call: TRBV7-2; cdr3_aa: CASSLSSLAYGYTF
v_call: TRBV10-1; cdr3_aa: CASSEGTGTFRTQYF